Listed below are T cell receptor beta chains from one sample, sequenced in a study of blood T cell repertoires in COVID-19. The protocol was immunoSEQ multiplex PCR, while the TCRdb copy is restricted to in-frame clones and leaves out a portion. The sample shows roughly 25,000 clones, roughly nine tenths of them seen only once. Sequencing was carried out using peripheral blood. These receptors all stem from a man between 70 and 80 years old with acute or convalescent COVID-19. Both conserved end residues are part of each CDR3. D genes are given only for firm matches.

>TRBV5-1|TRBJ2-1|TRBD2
TGCGCCAGCAGCTTGGAGCCAGGGAGGGATGAGCAGTTCTTC
CASSLEPGRDEQFF
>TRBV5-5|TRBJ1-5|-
TGTGCCAGCAGCTTGTGGGCCGATCAGCCCCAGCATTTT
CASSLWADQPQHF
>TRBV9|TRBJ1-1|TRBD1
TGTGCCAGCAGCGCACAGGGGAGTGTGAACACTGAAGCTTTCTTT
CASSAQGSVNTEAFF
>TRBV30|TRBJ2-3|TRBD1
TGTGCCTGGACTCCGGGGACAGACACAGATACGCAGTATTTT
CAWTPGTDTDTQYF
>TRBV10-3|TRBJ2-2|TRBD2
TGTGCCATCAGTGAGGCCCTAGCGGGGGTCCCCGCCGGGGAGCTGTTTTTT
CAISEALAGVPAGELFF
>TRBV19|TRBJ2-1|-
TGTGCCAGTAGGGGAAAAGGGGGTTCCTACAATGAGCAGTTCTTC
CASRGKGGSYNEQFF
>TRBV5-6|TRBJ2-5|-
TGTGCCAGCAGCTCGACCAGGGTAAGGGTTCCAGAGACCCAGTACTTC
CASSSTRVRVPETQYF
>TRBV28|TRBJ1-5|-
TGTGCCAGCAGTTTTGGGGCACTTTATAGCAATCAGCCCCAGCATTTT
CASSFGALYSNQPQHF
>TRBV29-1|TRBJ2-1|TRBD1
TGCAGCGTGAATACTTCGCCGGGACAGGGGGGTGAGCAGTTCTTC
CSVNTSPGQGGEQFF
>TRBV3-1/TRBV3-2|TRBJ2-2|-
TGTGCCAGCAGTACTACTAGGAACACCGGGGAGCTGTTTTTT
CASSTTRNTGELFF
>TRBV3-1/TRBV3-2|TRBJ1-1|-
TGTGCCAGCAGCCAATGGGGCGGGGGGTTGAACACTGAAGCTTTCTTT
CASSQWGGGLNTEAFF
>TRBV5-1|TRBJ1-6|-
TGCGCCAGCAGCTTGACGGGATCACCCCTCCACTTT
CASSLTGSPLHF
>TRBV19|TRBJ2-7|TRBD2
TGTGCCAGTAGTAAGGGGCTAGCGGGAGAGTACGAGCAGTACTTC
CASSKGLAGEYEQYF
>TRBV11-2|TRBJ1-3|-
TGTGCCAGCAGCTTAGTACAGGGACGTTCTGGAAACACCATATATTTT
CASSLVQGRSGNTIYF
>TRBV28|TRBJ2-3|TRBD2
TGTGCCAGCAGTTCACCGGGGGGGGCCTCGGATACGCAGTATTTT
CASSSPGGASDTQYF
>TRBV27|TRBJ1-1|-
TGTGCCAGCAGTTTAAGGGCAGGGCTCAGGAACACTGAAGCTTTCTTT
CASSLRAGLRNTEAFF